This entry lists 6 T cell receptor beta chains sequenced from one sample in a study of regulatory T cells in long-lasting Graves disease. Relying on iRepertoire HTBI primers and Arm-PCR of CDR3 regions, the team built TCR beta libraries. From the multiplex PCR reads, TCRdb called clonotypes with MiXCR, one entry per CDR3 protein. The sample holds roughly 560,000 distinct CDR3 sequences; 15% to 20% are singletons and the top ten take roughly 25%. Time point in this sample: newly diagnosed GD, antithyroid drugs for less than 3 months. Generation of the TCR library employed RNA extracted from PBMCs. The sample also formed part of further work on T cells in Graves' hyperthyroidism and ophthalmopathy.

The sample in question was peripheral blood mononuclear cells (PBMCs), obtained at new diagnosis, from a patient treated with antithyroid drugs. The receptor set was obtained from a woman aged 40 to 65 with Graves disease.

The genes are TRBV10-2 and TRBJ2-1; possible D gene TRBD1, 6 bases. Germline loops: CDR1 WSHSY, CDR2 SAAADI. Trimming took 3 bases from V and 10 from J, leaving 7 bases between them. This CDR3 contains 11 residues. The CDR3: CASSEGTEQFF. The CDR3 nucleotides are TGCGCCAGCAGTGAAGGGACAGAGCAGTTCTTC.

The chain employs TRBV12-5 and TRBJ1-2, with D tentatively TRBD1 (6 bases). Between the trimmed V and J ends, which lost 6 bases and 8 bases, there was a span of 19 bases. This CDR3 has 14 amino acids. Germline V gene data show CDR1 as LGHNT and CDR2 as FRNRAP. The CDR3 sequence: CASGLAGGAGGYTF. CDR3 DNA sequence: TGTGCTAGTGGCCTCGCCGGGGGCGCCGGGGGCTACACCTTC.

This clonotype was found a few times. The V gene is TRBV18, the J gene TRBJ1-6, with TRBD1 identical over 9 bases. The germline V gene encodes CDR1 KGHSH and CDR2 LQKENI. V was clipped by 0 bases and J by 5 bases; unmatched bases: 5. CDR3 size: 17 residues. CDR3 loop: CASSPPGQGINNSPLHF. CDR3 nucleotides: TGTGCCAGCTCACCACCGGGACAGGGTATCAATAATTCACCCCTCCACTTT.

This clonotype was seen repeatedly, ten times or more. At one end, the junction sequence differs from germline, possibly due to a read error. V usage is TRBV28 and J usage is TRBJ1-1; TRBD1 matches at 7 bases. In germline, CDR1 is MDHEN, CDR2 SYDVKM. CDR3 length: 11 amino acids. For the CDR3, the DNA is TGTGCCAGCAGTGATAGGACAGGCCTGCTCTTT. It translates to CASSDRTGLLF.

The sample holds a few counts of this clonotype. This chain connects TRBV7-8 to TRBJ2-1; D is perhaps TRBD2 (6 bases). The germline CDR1 and CDR2 sequences are SGHVS and FQNEAQ. This CDR3 spans 15 amino acids. Deletions cut 5 bases from V and 5 bases from J, with 16 bases between. The CDR3 spells CASSPREVGNNEQFF. The CDR3 coding sequence is TGTGCCAGCAGCCCTAGGGAGGTGGGAAACAATGAGCAGTTCTTC.

This clonotype appeared a few times. For the CDR3, the DNA is TGTGCCAGCAGCCTATTCAGGGGAAGTTTAATCACCGGGGAGCTGTTTTTT. It encodes CASSLFRGSLITGELFF. The V call is TRBV5-6, the J call TRBJ2-2; TRBD1 is a possible D gene (6 bases). V lost 4 bases to trimming and J lost 4 bases, with 20 bases between them. The CDR3 loop spans 17 amino acids. Germline V CDR1 and CDR2: SGHDT, YYEEEE.